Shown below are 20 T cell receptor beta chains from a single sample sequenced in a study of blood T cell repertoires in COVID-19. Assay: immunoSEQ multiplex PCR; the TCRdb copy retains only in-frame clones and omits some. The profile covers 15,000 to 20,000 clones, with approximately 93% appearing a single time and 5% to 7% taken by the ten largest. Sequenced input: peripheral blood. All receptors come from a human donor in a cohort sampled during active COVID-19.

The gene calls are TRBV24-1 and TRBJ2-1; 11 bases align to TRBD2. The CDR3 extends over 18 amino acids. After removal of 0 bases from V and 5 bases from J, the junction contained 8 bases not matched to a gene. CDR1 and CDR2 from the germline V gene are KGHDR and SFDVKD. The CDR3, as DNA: TGTGCCACCAGTGATTTGGGGACTAGCGGCACCGTCGACAATGAGCAGTTCTTC. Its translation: CATSDLGTSGTVDNEQFF.

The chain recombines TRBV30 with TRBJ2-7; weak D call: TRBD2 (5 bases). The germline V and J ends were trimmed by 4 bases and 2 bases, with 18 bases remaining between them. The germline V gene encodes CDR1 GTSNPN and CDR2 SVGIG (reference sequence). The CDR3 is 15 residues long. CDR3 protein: CAWTARGIGAYEQYF. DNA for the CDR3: TGTGCCTGGACCGCTAGAGGGATTGGCGCCTACGAGCAGTACTTC.

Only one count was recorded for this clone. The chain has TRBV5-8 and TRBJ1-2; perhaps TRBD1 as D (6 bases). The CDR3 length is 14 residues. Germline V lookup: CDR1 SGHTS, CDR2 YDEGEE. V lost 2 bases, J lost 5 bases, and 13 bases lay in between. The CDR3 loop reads CASSFKDRIYGYTF. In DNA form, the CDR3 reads TGTGCCAGCAGCTTCAAAGACAGGATATATGGCTACACCTTC.

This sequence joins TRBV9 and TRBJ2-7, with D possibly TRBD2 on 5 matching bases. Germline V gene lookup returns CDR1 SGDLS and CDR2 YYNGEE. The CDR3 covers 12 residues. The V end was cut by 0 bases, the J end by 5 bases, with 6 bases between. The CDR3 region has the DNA TGTGCCAGCAGCGTAGCCGGGGACGAGCAGTACTTC. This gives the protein CASSVAGDEQYF.

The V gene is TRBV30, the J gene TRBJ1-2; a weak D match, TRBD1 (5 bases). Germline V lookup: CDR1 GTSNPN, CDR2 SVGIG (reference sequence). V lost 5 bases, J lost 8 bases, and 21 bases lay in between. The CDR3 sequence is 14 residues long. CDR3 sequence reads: CAWVTGTGLFGYTF. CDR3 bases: TGTGCCTGGGTTACCGGGACTGGGTTATTCGGCTACACCTTC.

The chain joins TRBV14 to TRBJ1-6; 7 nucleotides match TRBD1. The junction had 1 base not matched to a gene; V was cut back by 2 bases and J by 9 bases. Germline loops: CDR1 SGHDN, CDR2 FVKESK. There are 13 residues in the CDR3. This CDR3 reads CASSQTGASPLHF. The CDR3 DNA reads TGTGCCAGCAGCCAAACAGGGGCTTCACCCCTCCACTTT.

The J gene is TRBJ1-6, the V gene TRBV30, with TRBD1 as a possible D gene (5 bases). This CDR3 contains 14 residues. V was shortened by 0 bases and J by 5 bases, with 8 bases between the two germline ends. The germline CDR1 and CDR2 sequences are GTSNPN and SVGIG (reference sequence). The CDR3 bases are TGTGCCTGGAGTGTGGGGGGTAATAATTCACCCCTCCACTTT. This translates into CAWSVGGNNSPLHF.

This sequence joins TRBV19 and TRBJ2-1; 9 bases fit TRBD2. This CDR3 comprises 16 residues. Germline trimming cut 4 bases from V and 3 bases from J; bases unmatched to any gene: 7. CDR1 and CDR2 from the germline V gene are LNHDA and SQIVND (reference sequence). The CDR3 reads CASSRSGTSYYNEQFF. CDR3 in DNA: TGTGCCAGTAGTAGGTCCGGGACTAGCTACTACAATGAGCAGTTCTTC. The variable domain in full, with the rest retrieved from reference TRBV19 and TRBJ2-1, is DGGITQSPKYLFRKEGQNVTLSCEQNLNHDAMYWYRQDPGQGLRLIYYSQIVNDFQKGDIAEGYSVSREKKESFPLTVTSAQKNPTAFYLCASSRSGTSYYNEQFFGPGTRLTVL.

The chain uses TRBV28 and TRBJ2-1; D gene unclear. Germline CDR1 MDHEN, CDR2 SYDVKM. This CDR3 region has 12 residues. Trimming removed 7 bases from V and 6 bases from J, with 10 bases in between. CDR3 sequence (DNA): TGTGCCAGCATATCCAGTGCCAATGAGCAGTTCTTC. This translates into CASISSANEQFF.

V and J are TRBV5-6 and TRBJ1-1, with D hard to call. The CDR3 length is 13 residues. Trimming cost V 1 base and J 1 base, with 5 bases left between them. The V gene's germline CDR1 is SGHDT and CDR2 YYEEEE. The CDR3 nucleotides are TGTGCCAGCAGCTTGACAGCGAACACTGAAGCTTTCTTT. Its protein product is CASSLTANTEAFF.

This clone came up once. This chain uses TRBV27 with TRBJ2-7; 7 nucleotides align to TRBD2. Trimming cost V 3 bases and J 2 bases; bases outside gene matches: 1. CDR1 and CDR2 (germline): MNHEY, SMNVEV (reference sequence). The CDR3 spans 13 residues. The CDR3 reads CASSFAGAYEQYF. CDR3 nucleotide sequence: TGTGCCAGCAGTTTTGCGGGAGCCTACGAGCAGTACTTC.

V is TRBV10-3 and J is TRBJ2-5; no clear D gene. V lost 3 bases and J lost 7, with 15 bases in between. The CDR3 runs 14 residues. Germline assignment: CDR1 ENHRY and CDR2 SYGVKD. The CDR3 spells CAISDQTAFGTQYF. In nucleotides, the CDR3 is TGTGCCATCAGTGATCAGACTGCCTTTGGGACCCAGTACTTC.

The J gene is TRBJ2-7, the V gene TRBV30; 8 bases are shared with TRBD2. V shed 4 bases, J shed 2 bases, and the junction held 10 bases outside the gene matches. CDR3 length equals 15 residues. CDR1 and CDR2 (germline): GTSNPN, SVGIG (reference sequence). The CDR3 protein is CAWTKETSVPYEQYF. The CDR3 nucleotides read TGTGCCTGGACCAAAGAGACTAGCGTCCCCTACGAGCAGTACTTC.

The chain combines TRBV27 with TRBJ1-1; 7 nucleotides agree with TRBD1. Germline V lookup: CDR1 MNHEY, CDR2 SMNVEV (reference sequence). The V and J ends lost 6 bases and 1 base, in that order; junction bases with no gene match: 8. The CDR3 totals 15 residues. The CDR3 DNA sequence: TGTGCCAGCAGCTCCCTACAGGGGAGGAACACTGAAGCTTTCTTT. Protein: CASSSLQGRNTEAFF.

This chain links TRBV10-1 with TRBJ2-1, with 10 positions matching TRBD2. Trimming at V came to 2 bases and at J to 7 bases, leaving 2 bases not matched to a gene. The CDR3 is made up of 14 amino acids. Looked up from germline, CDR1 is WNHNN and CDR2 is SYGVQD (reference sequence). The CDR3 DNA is TGCGCCAGCAGTGAGGAGACTAGCGGGAATGAGCAGTTCTTC. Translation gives CASSEETSGNEQFF.

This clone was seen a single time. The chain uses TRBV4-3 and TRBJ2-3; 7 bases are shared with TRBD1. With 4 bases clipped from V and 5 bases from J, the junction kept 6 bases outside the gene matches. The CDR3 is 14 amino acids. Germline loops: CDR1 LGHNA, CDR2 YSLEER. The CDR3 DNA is TGCGCCAGCAGCCCGAGGGGGCAGGAAGATACGCAGTATTTT. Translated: CASSPRGQEDTQYF.

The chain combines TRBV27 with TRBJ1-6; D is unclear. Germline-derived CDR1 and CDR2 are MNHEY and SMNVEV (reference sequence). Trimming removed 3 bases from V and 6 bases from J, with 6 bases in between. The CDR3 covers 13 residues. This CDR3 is CASSFNGNSPLHF. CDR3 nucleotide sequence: TGTGCCAGCAGTTTTAACGGTAATTCACCCCTCCACTTT.

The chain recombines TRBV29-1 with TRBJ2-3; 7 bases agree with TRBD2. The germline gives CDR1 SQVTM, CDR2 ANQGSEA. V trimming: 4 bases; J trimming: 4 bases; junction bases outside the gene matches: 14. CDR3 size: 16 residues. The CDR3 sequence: CSVVGGAGHRSDTQYF. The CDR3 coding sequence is TGCAGCGTTGTCGGCGGAGCGGGGCATCGGTCAGATACGCAGTATTTT.

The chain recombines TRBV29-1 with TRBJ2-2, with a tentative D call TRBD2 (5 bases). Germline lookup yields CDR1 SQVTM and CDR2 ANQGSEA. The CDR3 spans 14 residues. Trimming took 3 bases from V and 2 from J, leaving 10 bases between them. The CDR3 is CSVEERLNTGELFF. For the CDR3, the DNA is TGCAGCGTTGAGGAGCGGCTAAACACCGGGGAGCTGTTTTTT.

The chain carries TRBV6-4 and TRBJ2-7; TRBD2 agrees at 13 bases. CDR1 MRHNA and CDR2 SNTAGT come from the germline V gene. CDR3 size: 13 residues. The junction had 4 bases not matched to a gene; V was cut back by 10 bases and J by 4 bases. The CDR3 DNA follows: TGTGCCAATCGGACTAGCGGGGGATACGAGCAGTACTTC. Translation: CANRTSGGYEQYF.